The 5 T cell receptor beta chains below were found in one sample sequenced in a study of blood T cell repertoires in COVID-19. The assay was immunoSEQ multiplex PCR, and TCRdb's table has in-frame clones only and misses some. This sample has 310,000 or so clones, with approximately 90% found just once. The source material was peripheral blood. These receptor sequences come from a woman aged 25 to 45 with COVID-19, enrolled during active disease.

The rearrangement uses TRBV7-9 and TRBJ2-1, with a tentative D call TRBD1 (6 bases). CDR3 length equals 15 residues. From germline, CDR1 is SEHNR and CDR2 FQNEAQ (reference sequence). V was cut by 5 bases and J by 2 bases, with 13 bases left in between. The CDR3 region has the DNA TGTGCCAGCAGCCTAAACAGGGATGCCTACAATGAGCAGTTCTTC. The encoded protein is CASSLNRDAYNEQFF.

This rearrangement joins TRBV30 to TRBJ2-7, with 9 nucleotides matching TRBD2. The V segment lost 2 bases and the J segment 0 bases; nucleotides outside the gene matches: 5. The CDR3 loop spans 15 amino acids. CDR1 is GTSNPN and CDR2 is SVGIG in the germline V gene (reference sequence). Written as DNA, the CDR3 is TGTGCCTGGAGTTTTGGAGCGGGAGGCTCCTACGAGCAGTACTTC. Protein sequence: CAWSFGAGGSYEQYF.

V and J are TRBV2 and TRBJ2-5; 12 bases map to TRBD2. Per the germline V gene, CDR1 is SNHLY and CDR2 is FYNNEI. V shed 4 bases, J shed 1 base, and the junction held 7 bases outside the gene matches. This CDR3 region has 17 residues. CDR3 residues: CASSGGASGRVQETQYF. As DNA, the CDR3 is TGTGCCAGCAGTGGGGGGGCTAGCGGGAGGGTCCAAGAGACCCAGTACTTC.

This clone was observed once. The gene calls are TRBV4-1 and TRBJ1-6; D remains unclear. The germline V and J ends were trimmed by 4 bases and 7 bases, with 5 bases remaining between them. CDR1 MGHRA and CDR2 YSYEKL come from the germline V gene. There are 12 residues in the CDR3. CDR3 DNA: TGCGCCAGCAGCCTGTCAAATTCACCCCTCCACTTT. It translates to CASSLSNSPLHF.

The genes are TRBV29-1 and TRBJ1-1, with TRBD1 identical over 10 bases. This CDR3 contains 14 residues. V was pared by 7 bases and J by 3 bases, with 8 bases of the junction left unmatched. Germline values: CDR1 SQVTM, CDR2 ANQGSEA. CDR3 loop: CSALGQGGYTEAFF. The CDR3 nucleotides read TGCAGCGCCCTCGGACAGGGGGGATACACTGAAGCTTTCTTT.